Listed below are T cell receptor beta chains from one sample, sequenced in a study of T cell responses to AZD1222 COVID-19 vaccine. The repertoire was sequenced with immunoSEQ multiplex PCR; TCRdb's copy has only in-frame clones and lacks some. Among 150,000 to 200,000 clones listed, over 80% were seen once. The sequences come from peripheral blood, collected on day 0 of MenACWY control vaccination. The receptors here all came from an adult in good health. CDR3s include the opening cysteine and the closing phenylalanine or tryptophan. The D gene is left open where the match is weak.

V gene,D gene,J gene,CDR3 protein
TRBV6-5,.,TRBJ1-1,CASLTPAGKAFF
TRBV28,.,TRBJ2-7,CASSLGQPYEQYF
TRBV7-8,TRBD2,TRBJ2-5,CASSLVGGRAIVETQYF
TRBV12-3/TRBV12-4,.,TRBJ1-5,CASSPPGVQPQHF
TRBV6-5,.,TRBJ1-4,CAITGGPNEKLFF
TRBV7-3,TRBD2,TRBJ2-1,CASSSPGLAGSIYNEQFF
TRBV6-5,.,TRBJ1-2,CASTTWGSGYTF
TRBV5-6,.,TRBJ1-5,CASSLGQQPQHF
TRBV27,.,TRBJ1-1,CASSPDGFNTEAFF
TRBV4-1,.,TRBJ1-5,CASSPEGLSNQPQHF
TRBV25-1,.,TRBJ2-3,CASTFTDTQYF
TRBV30,.,TRBJ1-1,CAWSSGGSLNTEAFF
TRBV7-8,.,TRBJ1-3,CASSSRVSGNTIYF
TRBV7-6,TRBD1,TRBJ1-5,CASSPIGRQGDNQPQHF
TRBV27,.,TRBJ2-2,CASSLRGGELFF
TRBV3-1/TRBV3-2,TRBD1,TRBJ2-7,CASSQARGQGKAHEQYF
TRBV2,TRBD2,TRBJ2-7,CASSEKAGGQYEQYF
TRBV27,TRBD2,TRBJ2-7,CASSAGTSGSYEQYF
TRBV6-1,.,TRBJ2-7,CASSEWGVYEQYF
TRBV5-1,.,TRBJ2-3,CASSLGASEWTDTQYF
TRBV7-9,.,TRBJ1-2,CASSSRGGESGYTF
TRBV27,.,TRBJ2-7,CASKTSGYEQYF
TRBV10-2,.,TRBJ1-3,CASSLDLDGYSGNTIYF
TRBV5-4,TRBD1,TRBJ1-1,CASSHGTARTEAFF
TRBV5-1,TRBD1,TRBJ2-1,CASSSRGQGGSNEQFF
TRBV29-1,.,TRBJ1-1,CSGLFLDPNTEAFF
TRBV27,.,TRBJ1-5,CASSFRQGLNQPQHF
TRBV6-5,TRBD2,TRBJ2-5,CASKGLAGKETQYF
TRBV12-3/TRBV12-4,.,TRBJ1-1,CASSLKSNTEAFF
TRBV6-6,.,TRBJ2-1,CASSYSSEQFF
TRBV5-1,.,TRBJ1-1,CASSLVQGGLEAFF
TRBV7-9,.,TRBJ1-1,CASSLNPDEAFF
TRBV6-1,TRBD1,TRBJ2-7,CASSKTGGDTYEQYF
TRBV28,TRBD1,TRBJ1-4,CASSKTGGNNEKLFF
TRBV15,.,TRBJ2-4,CATSRDRGTGSENIQYF
TRBV6-4,.,TRBJ2-1,CASSANPGVFYNEQFF
TRBV30,TRBD2,TRBJ2-5,CAWSFSGGAWETQYF
TRBV7-2,.,TRBJ2-2,CASSLGRHDTGELFF
TRBV4-3,TRBD1,TRBJ2-7,CATRDRGWEQYF
TRBV7-7,.,TRBJ2-5,CASSAIGGSQETQYF